Listed below are T cell receptor beta chains from one sample, sequenced in a study of PD-L1 blockade in urothelial cancer. Method: immunoSEQ multiplex PCR; TCRdb's copy keeps in-frame clones and lacks some. The table has 70,000 to 80,000 clones, just under 85% seen once. The specimen was PBMCs, collected around atezolizumab (anti-PD-L1) treatment. The receptors derive from a man aged 35 to 55 with urothelial cancer. CDR3s include the opening cysteine and the closing phenylalanine or tryptophan. The order of the fields is CDR3 protein, CDR3 DNA, J gene, V gene, clone size, D gene. The D gene is left open where the match is weak. Where a row states a size, it is once, few, many or the class of an expanded clone; other rows omit it.

CDR3 protein: CASSYKTTQGTEAFF
CDR3 DNA: TGTGCCAGCAGTTACAAGACAACCCAGGGCACTGAAGCTTTCTTT
J gene: TRBJ1-1
V gene: TRBV6-6
clone size: NA
D gene: NA

CDR3 protein: CASSPRTSGTYNEQFF
CDR3 DNA: TGTGCCAGCTCACCACGGACTAGCGGGACCTACAATGAGCAGTTCTTC
J gene: TRBJ2-1
V gene: TRBV18
clone size: NA
D gene: TRBD2

CDR3 protein: CASPGALAGEVEQFF
CDR3 DNA: TGTGCCTCCCCCGGGGCCCTAGCGGGAGAGGTTGAGCAGTTCTTC
J gene: TRBJ2-1
V gene: TRBV30
clone size: NA
D gene: TRBD2

CDR3 protein: CASSVDGLASYGYTF
CDR3 DNA: TGTGCCAGCAGCGTAGACGGACTAGCCTCTTATGGCTACACCTTC
J gene: TRBJ1-2
V gene: TRBV9
clone size: NA
D gene: NA

CDR3 protein: CATEKGVNNEQFF
CDR3 DNA: TGTGCCACCGAGAAGGGGGTAAACAATGAGCAGTTCTTC
J gene: TRBJ2-1
V gene: TRBV19
clone size: NA
D gene: NA

CDR3 protein: CAWSPWAGAVKEQYF
CDR3 DNA: TGTGCCTGGAGCCCGTGGGCTGGCGCCGTGAAGGAGCAGTACTTC
J gene: TRBJ2-7
V gene: TRBV30
clone size: NA
D gene: NA

CDR3 protein: CASNPTSGSTDTQYF
CDR3 DNA: TGCGCCAGCAACCCGACTAGCGGGAGCACAGATACGCAGTATTTT
J gene: TRBJ2-3
V gene: TRBV5-1
clone size: NA
D gene: TRBD2

CDR3 protein: CASSQDLQGRFLYEQYF
CDR3 DNA: TGCGCCAGCAGCCAAGATTTGCAGGGCAGGTTTCTCTACGAGCAGTACTTC
J gene: TRBJ2-7
V gene: TRBV4-1
clone size: NA
D gene: NA

CDR3 protein: CASSAAGQGSTEAFF
CDR3 DNA: TGTGCCAGCAGCGCAGCGGGACAGGGGAGCACTGAAGCTTTCTTT
J gene: TRBJ1-1
V gene: TRBV21-1
clone size: once
D gene: NA

CDR3 protein: CARSSRGITEAFF
CDR3 DNA: TGTGCCAGAAGCTCCAGGGGGATAACTGAAGCTTTCTTT
J gene: TRBJ1-1
V gene: TRBV7-5
clone size: NA
D gene: NA

CDR3 protein: CASRLDGAYGYTF
CDR3 DNA: TGTGCCAGCAGGTTAGATGGAGCTTATGGCTACACCTTC
J gene: TRBJ1-2
V gene: TRBV11-2
clone size: NA
D gene: NA

CDR3 protein: CASSFPTIGRADTQYF
CDR3 DNA: TGTGCCAGCAGTTTTCCCACGATAGGGAGGGCAGATACGCAGTATTTT
J gene: TRBJ2-3
V gene: TRBV28
clone size: NA
D gene: TRBD2

CDR3 protein: CASSPPYRSTGDYSTEAFF
CDR3 DNA: TGTGCCAGCAGTCCCCCCTACCGCTCGACAGGGGATTATAGCACTGAAGCTTTCTTT
J gene: TRBJ1-1
V gene: TRBV27
clone size: NA
D gene: TRBD1

CDR3 protein: CASRLAGLSSYNEQFF
CDR3 DNA: TGTGCCAGTAGGTTAGCGGGACTAAGCTCCTACAATGAGCAGTTCTTC
J gene: TRBJ2-1
V gene: TRBV19
clone size: once
D gene: TRBD2